This TCR beta chain was captured in a study of T cell responses to AZD1222 COVID-19 vaccine. Study-wide context: Samples with a second dose at about 4 or about 12 weeks were pooled together. Study-level results: Increases in Spike-specific TCR breadth and depth were seen after two AZD1222 doses. Per reports, nearly half of all spike-specific TCRs target regions that are unmutated in variants. Clonal diversity was possibly underestimated, and the donors were mostly white British, with more females.

This clone has a handful of counts. Its antigen is as yet unknown. Some clones are missing from TCRdb's copy, which holds only in-frame ones; the method was immunoSEQ multiplex PCR. This table holds approximately 110,000 clones, about 88% found once. This clonotype was sampled from an adult in good health. The source material was peripheral blood, sampled on day 0 of AZD1222 vaccination.

The CDR3 loop reads CASSLGTGGEQYF. The CDR3 DNA reads as TGTGCCAGCAGCCTCGGGACAGGCGGCGAGCAGTACTTC. The rearrangement links TRBV9 to TRBJ2-7; 8 bases align to TRBD1. The CDR3 has 13 amino acids. Germline-derived CDR1 and CDR2 are SGDLS and YYNGEE. After removal of 4 bases from V and 6 bases from J, the junction contained 6 bases not matched to a gene. The full variable domain, in which reference TRBV9 and TRBJ2-7 provide the parts outside the CDR3, is DSGVTQTPKHLITATGQRVTLRCSPRSGDLSVYWYQQSLDQGLQFLIQYYNGEERAKGNILERFSAQQFPDLHSELNLSSLELGDSALYFCASSLGTGGEQYFGPGTRLTVT.